This T cell receptor (beta chain) was retrieved from a study of T cell responses to AZD1222 COVID-19 vaccine. Study-level findings and limits: Variant regions that are unmutated are reportedly the target of nearly half of spike-specific TCRs. Clonal diversity may have been underestimated, and the donors were mostly white British, with more females than males.

Some clones are missing from TCRdb's copy, which holds only in-frame ones; the method was immunoSEQ multiplex PCR. The profile shows about 97,000 clones, about 88% of them singletons. This clone was seen once. Its specificity is unknown. The origin of this receptor is an adult in good health. The material was peripheral blood, obtained on day 0 of AZD1222 vaccination.

The CDR3 sequence is CASSSAVPGATDTQYF. In DNA form, the CDR3 reads TGTGCCAGCAGTTCCGCCGTACCGGGGGCTACAGATACGCAGTATTTT. V and J are TRBV6-2 or TRBV6-3 and TRBJ2-3; D tentatively reads TRBD1 or TRBD2 (6 bases each). Germline CDR1 MNHEY, CDR2 SVGEGT. This CDR3 comprises 16 residues. The ends were cut back, 4 bases at V and 3 bases at J, with 17 bases in the middle.